The next 2 T cell receptor beta chains were all read from a single sample in a study of blood T cell repertoires in COVID-19. TCRdb keeps only in-frame clones here, not all; method: immunoSEQ multiplex PCR. The sample gives 130,000 or so clones, around 84% of which show up once; roughly 3.5% is in the top ten. Specimen: PBMCs or T cells enriched from blood (not recorded which). Receptors originate from a woman in her 30s who had recovered from COVID-19.

This clone is medium-sized. The chain is built from TRBV21-1 and TRBJ1-5. TRBV21-1 is a pseudogene. This CDR3 has 14 amino acids. The CDR3 is CASSKGRLSFDQHF. CDR3 sequence (DNA): TGTGCCAGCAGCAAAGGAAGACTCTCGTTCGACCAGCATTTT.

V is TRBV2 and J is TRBJ1-2; a weak D match, TRBD1 (5 bases). CDR1 is SNHLY and CDR2 is FYNNEI in the germline V gene. This CDR3 is built from 14 residues. V was clipped by 1 base and J by 3 bases, with 9 bases between them. The CDR3 sequence: CASSEEGPDYGYTF. In DNA, the CDR3 is TGTGCCAGCAGTGAAGAGGGGCCTGACTATGGCTACACCTTC.